The present T cell receptor beta chain was sequenced within a study of shared clonotypes between healthy human individuals. In the sorted-subset replicate PCRs, around 0.2 ug DNA, 25,000 to 30,000 T cell genomes, was used. Only in-frame clones appear in the TCRdb table, and some are missing; sequencing was by immunoSEQ multiplex PCR. The sample shows a few million clones, around nine tenths of them seen only once. In this sample, this clone turned up once. Donors were healthy HIV-negative adults without recently reported acute infections or vaccinations. Germline V CDR1 and CDR2: LNHNV, YYDKDF (reference sequence). The V end was cut by 1 base, the J end by 8 bases, with 14 bases between. The CDR3 totals 15 residues.

The rearrangement joins TRBV15 to TRBJ2-2; D might be TRBD2 (6 bases). The source material was naive CD4+ T cells sorted from blood. The sample's subset: CD45RA+ positively selected. This TCR derives from a man aged 18 to 30 in good health. CDR3 sequence reads: CATSRAEREWGELFF. The DNA for the CDR3 is TGTGCCACCAGCAGAGCTGAACGGGAGTGGGGGGAGCTGTTTTTT.